The present T cell receptor beta chain was sequenced within a study of T-cell reconstitution after alpha-beta-depleted transplantation in children. Findings and limits, study-wide: At one year after transplant, newly produced T cells mostly accounted for T-cell counts and diversity.

Trimming shortened V by 2 bases and J by 6 bases, and 16 bases separated the two germline ends. Germline V gene data show CDR1 as MNHEY and CDR2 as SVGAGI. The CDR3 consists of 16 residues. Unique molecular identifiers were incorporated during preparation of the TCRbeta library. From the PCR reads, TCRdb called clonotypes with MiXCR, one entry per CDR3 protein. The sample shows around 600,000 distinct CDR3 sequences, around 23% of them seen only once. As concerns this clonotype: Its cognate antigen is unknown.

The sample in question was PBMCs, mostly from graft donor cells, obtained 360 days after TCRalphabeta/CD19-depleted stem cell transplant. The clonotype comes from a boy under three years old who had a stem cell transplant for acute myeloid leukemia, so the T cells may come from the graft donor. This chain uses TRBV6-5 with TRBJ2-2; D is uncertain. CDR3 sequence (DNA): TGTGCCAGCAGTTACGCCACCGGGCCACCTGCCGGGGAGCTGTTTTTT. Translated, it gives CASSYATGPPAGELFF.